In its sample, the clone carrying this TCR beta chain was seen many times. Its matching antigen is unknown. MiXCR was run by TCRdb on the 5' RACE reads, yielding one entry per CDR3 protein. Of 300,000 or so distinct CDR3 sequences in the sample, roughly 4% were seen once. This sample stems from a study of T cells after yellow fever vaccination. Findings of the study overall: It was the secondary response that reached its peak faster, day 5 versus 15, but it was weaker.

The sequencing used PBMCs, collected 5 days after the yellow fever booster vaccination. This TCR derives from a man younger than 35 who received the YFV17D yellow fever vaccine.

The CDR3 sequence is CASSQEGRFGGYTF. The CDR3 region has the DNA TGTGCCAGCAGCCAAGAGGGCAGGTTTGGAGGCTACACCTTC. The chain couples TRBV4-2 to TRBJ1-2; D is ambiguous. The CDR3 loop spans 14 amino acids. Deletions cut 0 bases from V and 8 bases from J, with 13 bases between. CDR1 is LGHNA and CDR2 is YNFKEQ in the germline V gene.